The next 13 T cell receptor beta chains were all read from a single sample in a study of beta chain features in type 1 diabetes. The whole isolated RNA underwent reverse transcription, so sequencing captured expressed TCRB transcripts. TCRdb keeps only in-frame clones here, not all; method: immunoSEQ multiplex PCR. The sample carries over 700,000 clones, roughly 15% recorded once. What was sequenced was naive CD4+ T cells from blood. These receptors all stem from a woman between 18 and 29 years old in good health.

The J gene is TRBJ2-7, the V gene TRBV20-1; D is unresolved. CDR1 and CDR2 from the germline V gene are DFQATT and SNEGSKA (reference sequence). Trimming took off 2 bases at V and 3 bases at J, with 5 bases between the two ends. This CDR3 region has 11 residues. This CDR3 is CSARPIYEQYF. Here the CDR3 DNA reads TGCAGTGCTAGACCGATCTACGAGCAGTACTTC.

CDR3 residues: CASSLSRLNGEQYF. As DNA, the CDR3 is TGTGCCAGCAGTTTATCGCGCTTGAACGGCGAGCAGTACTTC. The chain has TRBV27 and TRBJ2-7; D is unclear. V lost 0 bases, J lost 6 bases, and 12 bases lay in between. This CDR3 has 14 amino acids. Germline CDR1 is MNHEY and CDR2 is SMNVEV (reference sequence).

There are a few counts of this clone. The V gene is TRBV7-2, the J gene TRBJ2-2, with D possibly TRBD2 on 5 matching bases. Germline values: CDR1 SGHTA, CDR2 FQGNSA. Trimming took off 3 bases at V and 7 bases at J, with 12 bases between the two ends. The CDR3 extends over 14 amino acids. CDR3 amino acids: CASSFTGSGGELFF. For the CDR3, the DNA is TGTGCCAGCAGCTTTACGGGGAGTGGCGGGGAGCTGTTTTTT. Full variable domain (remainder filled in from reference TRBV7-2 and TRBJ2-2): GAGVSQSPSNKVTEKGKDVELRCDPISGHTALYWYRQSLGQGLEFLIYFQGNSAPDKSGLPSDRFSAERTGGSVSTLTIQRTQQEDSAVYLCASSFTGSGGELFFGEGSRLTVL.

This clone was seen a handful of times. The J gene is TRBJ1-1, the V gene TRBV28; D remains unclear. Germline-derived CDR1 and CDR2 are MDHEN and SYDVKM. The CDR3 has 12 residues. The V end lost 2 bases, the J end lost 6 bases, and 7 bases lay between the germline ends. CDR3 sequence (DNA): TGTGCCAGCAGTTTAATCCCCGCTGAAGCTTTCTTT. It yields the protein CASSLIPAEAFF.

The chain has TRBV28 and TRBJ2-3; D remains ambiguous. The V end lost 8 bases, the J end lost 6 bases, and 9 bases lay between the germline ends. Looked up from germline, CDR1 is MDHEN and CDR2 is SYDVKM. There are 11 residues in the CDR3. The CDR3 sequence: CASATMDTQYF. DNA of the CDR3: TGTGCCAGCGCCACTATGGATACGCAGTATTTT.

Concerning this clone: Other DNA sequences from this sample encode an identical CDR3 as well. V gene TRBV7-9 combines with J gene TRBJ2-1; 12 nucleotides line up with TRBD2. The CDR3 runs 16 residues. The germline CDR1 and CDR2 sequences are SEHNR and FQNEAQ (reference sequence). Germline trimming cut 1 base from V and 6 bases from J; bases unmatched to any gene: 4. In nucleotides, the CDR3 is TGTGCCAGCAGCTTAGGTTCGGGACTAGCGGGCAATGAGCAGTTCTTC. This codes for CASSLGSGLAGNEQFF.

This clone appeared a few times. The CDR3 sequence is CASSSWTGGIDTQYF. The DNA for the CDR3 is TGTGCCAGCAGTTCCTGGACAGGGGGAATTGACACGCAGTATTTT. The chain uses TRBV28 and TRBJ2-3, with 10 bases that match TRBD1. The CDR3 spans 15 residues. Germline values: CDR1 MDHEN, CDR2 SYDVKM. J gave up 9 bases and V 4 bases, and 10 bases lay outside the gene matches.

The V and J genes are TRBV7-8 and TRBJ1-1, with a possible D match to TRBD1 (5 bases). This CDR3 comprises 14 residues. The V and J ends lost 2 bases and 1 base respectively, with 8 bases between them. Per the germline V gene, CDR1 is SGHVS and CDR2 is FQNEAQ. Here the CDR3 reads CASSLTGGNTEAFF. In nucleotides, the CDR3 is TGTGCCAGCAGCTTAACAGGAGGGAACACTGAAGCTTTCTTT. The entire variable domain, with the rest obtained from reference TRBV7-8 and TRBJ1-1, is as follows: GAGVSQSPRYKVAKRGQDVALRCDPISGHVSLFWYQQALGQGPEFLTYFQNEAQLDKSGLPSDRFFAERPEGSVSTLKIQRTQQEDSAVYLCASSLTGGNTEAFFGQGTRLTVV.

V and J are TRBV5-1 and TRBJ1-2; the D is unclear. With 4 bases removed from V and 4 bases from J, the gap between germline ends came to 14 bases. Germline V CDR1 and CDR2: SGHRS, YFSETQ. The CDR3 is 14 amino acids. For the CDR3, the DNA is TGCGCCAGCAGCGCCACGGCACAATCCTATGGCTACACCTTC. This encodes CASSATAQSYGYTF.

The rearrangement links TRBV4-1 to TRBJ1-2; 10 bases line up with TRBD1. The J segment lost 7 bases and the V segment lost 3 bases, leaving 11 bases of the junction unmatched. The CDR3 is made up of 16 amino acids. Germline V gives CDR1 MGHRA, CDR2 YSYEKL. Written as DNA, the CDR3 is TGCGCCAGCAGCCATTCCGCCCTCCGGGACAGGGGTGGCTACACCTTC. Protein sequence: CASSHSALRDRGGYTF.

This clone was seen only a few times. The chain uses TRBV9 and TRBJ2-2; possible D gene TRBD2, 5 bases. The CDR3 is made up of 14 amino acids. Germline V gene data show CDR1 as SGDLS and CDR2 as YYNGEE. With 6 bases removed from V and 5 bases from J, the gap between germline ends came to 14 bases. As DNA, the CDR3 is TGTGCCAGCAAAAGAGGGTTAGGAACCGGGGAGCTGTTTTTT. This gives the protein CASKRGLGTGELFF. Using reference TRBV9 and TRBJ2-2 for the parts outside the CDR3, the full variable domain is DSGVTQTPKHLITATGQRVTLRCSPRSGDLSVYWYQQSLDQGLQFLIQYYNGEERAKGNILERFSAQQFPDLHSELNLSSLELGDSALYFCASKRGLGTGELFFGEGSRLTVL.

The chain links TRBV4-3 to TRBJ1-2; D uncertain. The V end lost 1 base, the J end lost 4 bases, and 10 bases lay between the germline ends. The CDR3 totals 14 residues. Germline loops: CDR1 LGHNA, CDR2 YSLEER. The CDR3 region is CASSQVPGPYGYTF. The CDR3 bases are TGCGCCAGCAGCCAAGTGCCCGGTCCCTATGGCTACACCTTC.

The chain employs TRBV7-9 and TRBJ1-1; perhaps TRBD1 as D (6 bases). Trimming stripped 5 bases from V and 4 bases from J, with 17 bases between. The CDR3 covers 15 residues. Germline-derived CDR1 and CDR2 are SEHNR and FQNEAQ (reference sequence). The CDR3 loop is CASSRYYQGSTEAFF. The CDR3 nucleotides are TGTGCCAGCAGCCGGTACTATCAGGGGAGCACTGAAGCTTTCTTT.